Listed here are 7 T cell receptor beta chains from one sample, sequenced in a study of T-cell memory formation after mild COVID-19. TCRdb reprocessed the 5' RACE reads via MiXCR and lists one record per CDR3 protein. The table shows hundreds of thousands of distinct CDR3 sequences, with about 20% occurring only once. Sequencing was performed on PBMCs or a T cell subset sorted from them (not recorded which). These receptor sequences come from an adult woman who had mild COVID-19 (a few samples of this study predate the infection). Cell type and time point are not known.

V gene TRBV6-2 or TRBV6-3 combines with J gene TRBJ2-1; D is possibly TRBD2 (5 bases). CDR3 size: 17 residues. V was shortened by 2 bases and J by 0 bases, with 14 bases between the two germline ends. Germline V CDR1 and CDR2: MNHEY, SVGEGT. This CDR3 is CASSYGEAVPSYNEQFF. DNA of the CDR3: TGTGCCAGCAGTTACGGAGAAGCGGTTCCCTCCTACAATGAGCAGTTCTTC.

This clonotype was seen more than once but under ten times. The V gene is TRBV12-3 or TRBV12-4, the J gene TRBJ2-6; no clear D. CDR3 length: 16 residues. Trimming stripped 2 bases from V and 0 bases from J, with 8 bases between. This CDR3 is CASSLQMTSGANVLTF. DNA of the CDR3: TGTGCCAGCAGTTTACAGATGACCTCTGGGGCCAACGTCCTGACTTTC.

V gene TRBV28 combines with J gene TRBJ2-7; TRBD2 matches at 16 bases. The germline V gene encodes CDR1 MDHEN and CDR2 SYDVKM. V was pared by 6 bases and J by 2 bases, with 7 bases of the junction left unmatched. CDR3 size: 17 residues. The CDR3: CASRKGTSGRAPYEQYF. CDR3 in DNA: TGTGCCAGCAGAAAAGGGACTAGCGGGAGGGCTCCCTACGAGCAGTACTTC.

The chain links TRBV12-3 or TRBV12-4 to TRBJ1-1; D uncertain. The V end was cut by 11 bases, the J end by 1 base, with 8 bases between. This CDR3 is built from 11 residues. The CDR3 region is CAGLRNTEAFF. The CDR3 nucleotides are TGTGCCGGCCTTAGGAACACTGAAGCTTTCTTT.

The sample holds a few counts of this clonotype. This chain links TRBV11-1 with TRBJ2-3, with a tentative D call TRBD2 (6 bases). V lost 4 bases to trimming and J lost 4 bases, with 15 bases between them. The CDR3 spans 15 residues. The V gene's germline CDR1 is SGHAT and CDR2 FQDESV (reference sequence). CDR3 in DNA: TGTGCCAGCAGCTGGATGGGGGGAGTTTCAGATACGCAGTATTTT. This encodes CASSWMGGVSDTQYF.

This chain connects TRBV12-3 or TRBV12-4 to TRBJ1-2; TRBD1 is a possible D gene (5 bases). Trimming removed 6 bases from V and 8 bases from J, with 22 bases in between. The CDR3 is 15 amino acids. The CDR3 spells CASSTLKRGPGGYTF. CDR3 nucleotides: TGTGCCAGCAGCACACTTAAGCGGGGCCCGGGAGGCTACACCTTC.

The V gene is TRBV11-3, the J gene TRBJ2-2; TRBD2 aligns across 9 bases. The CDR3 extends over 15 amino acids. Germline V gene data show CDR1 as SGHNT and CDR2 as YENEEA. J gave up 5 bases and V 5 bases, and 6 bases lay outside the gene matches. CDR3 in amino acids: CASSPRLAETGELFF. The CDR3 DNA follows: TGTGCCAGCAGCCCTCGACTAGCGGAAACCGGGGAGCTGTTTTTT.